The rows below give T cell receptor beta chains drawn from one sample of a study of blood T cell repertoires in COVID-19. TCRdb's copy holds only in-frame clones and misses some; the assay was immunoSEQ multiplex PCR. This table holds approximately 82,000 clones, 75% to 90% found once. Sequenced input: PBMCs or T cells enriched from blood (not recorded which). These receptor sequences come from a woman aged 45 to 65 with acute COVID-19. The CDR3 runs from the conserved cysteine through the conserved F or W. A D gene is named only where the DNA matches it firmly. A row's size may be missing; if present it is once, few, many or a size class.

j_gene: TRBJ1-6; d_gene: TRBD1; v_gene: TRBV7-2; abundance: few; CDR3nt: TGTGCCAGCAGCCCGGGGACAGGGTGGAGCTCACCCCTCCACTTT; CDR3aa: CASSPGTGWSSPLHF
j_gene: TRBJ1-6; d_gene: .; v_gene: TRBV3-1/TRBV3-2; abundance: once; CDR3nt: TGTGCCAGCAGCCCTCCAGCGGGGCCCCTCCACTTT; CDR3aa: CASSPPAGPLHF
j_gene: TRBJ2-3; d_gene: TRBD2; v_gene: TRBV6-4; abundance: .; CDR3nt: TGTGCCAGCAGCGACGGGCTAGCGGGACCAGATACGCAGTATTTT; CDR3aa: CASSDGLAGPDTQYF
j_gene: TRBJ1-1; d_gene: .; v_gene: TRBV14; abundance: .; CDR3nt: TGTGCCAGCAGCCACTACGTTAACGCCGCTGAAGCTTTCTTT; CDR3aa: CASSHYVNAAEAFF
j_gene: TRBJ2-5; d_gene: TRBD1; v_gene: TRBV2; abundance: .; CDR3nt: TGTGCCAGCAGGAGGGACAGGGGGAACCAAGAGACCCAGTACTTC; CDR3aa: CASRRDRGNQETQYF
j_gene: TRBJ1-2; d_gene: .; v_gene: TRBV2; abundance: .; CDR3nt: TGTGCCAGCAGTGTTCAGGGAAATGGCTACACCTTC; CDR3aa: CASSVQGNGYTF
j_gene: TRBJ2-5; d_gene: .; v_gene: TRBV5-1; abundance: .; CDR3nt: TGCGCCAGCAGCTTGGCGGGTACCCAAGAGACCCAGTACTTC; CDR3aa: CASSLAGTQETQYF
j_gene: TRBJ2-5; d_gene: TRBD1; v_gene: TRBV24-1; abundance: .; CDR3nt: TGTGCCACCAACGACAGGGGAGAGACCCAGTACTTC; CDR3aa: CATNDRGETQYF
j_gene: TRBJ1-2; d_gene: TRBD1; v_gene: TRBV18; abundance: .; CDR3nt: TGTGCCAGCCCGCAATCAGGACAGGTTGATGGCTACACCTTC; CDR3aa: CASPQSGQVDGYTF
j_gene: TRBJ1-6; d_gene: TRBD1; v_gene: TRBV7-2; abundance: .; CDR3nt: TGTGCCAGCAGCTTGGACAGGGGGCAATCACCCCTCCACTTT; CDR3aa: CASSLDRGQSPLHF
j_gene: TRBJ1-1; d_gene: .; v_gene: TRBV7-2; abundance: .; CDR3nt: TGTGCCAGCAGCTTCGGGAGCCCATCCAAAGGAGCTTTCTTT; CDR3aa: CASSFGSPSKGAFF
j_gene: TRBJ2-3; d_gene: TRBD2; v_gene: TRBV5-1; abundance: .; CDR3nt: TGCGCCACCTGGCCTGGGGGAGGGAGCACAGATACGCAGTATTTT; CDR3aa: CATWPGGGSTDTQYF
j_gene: TRBJ1-4; d_gene: .; v_gene: TRBV19; abundance: few; CDR3nt: TGTGCCAGTAGTACTTCGAGGGAAAAACTGTTTTTT; CDR3aa: CASSTSREKLFF
j_gene: TRBJ2-5; d_gene: TRBD2; v_gene: TRBV7-3; abundance: .; CDR3nt: TGTGCCAGCAGCCCCGGGACTAGCGGGAGGGGTTCCGGAGAGACCCAGTACTTC; CDR3aa: CASSPGTSGRGSGETQYF
j_gene: TRBJ2-3; d_gene: TRBD2; v_gene: TRBV10-3; abundance: .; CDR3nt: TGTGCCATCAGTGGGCCCGGGTCTAGCGGGAGCACAGATACGCAGTATTTT; CDR3aa: CAISGPGSSGSTDTQYF
j_gene: TRBJ2-3; d_gene: .; v_gene: TRBV11-2; abundance: .; CDR3nt: TGTGCCAGCAGCTCCTGGCCAGGTAGCACAGATACGCAGTATTTT; CDR3aa: CASSSWPGSTDTQYF
j_gene: TRBJ2-5; d_gene: TRBD1; v_gene: TRBV2; abundance: .; CDR3nt: TGTGCCAGCACGGGGACAGGGAAAGAGACCCAGTACTTC; CDR3aa: CASTGTGKETQYF
j_gene: TRBJ1-2; d_gene: .; v_gene: TRBV24-1; abundance: .; CDR3nt: TGTGCCACCAGTGACCCGGGAGGGCCTAACTATGGCTACACCTTC; CDR3aa: CATSDPGGPNYGYTF
j_gene: TRBJ1-2; d_gene: TRBD1; v_gene: TRBV7-9; abundance: .; CDR3nt: TGTGCCAGCAGCTTCGGGACAGGGGGCCGAAACTATGGCTACACCTTC; CDR3aa: CASSFGTGGRNYGYTF
j_gene: TRBJ2-5; d_gene: TRBD2; v_gene: TRBV14; abundance: .; CDR3nt: TGTGCCAGCAGCCAAGTTCGCGGGAGAGGAGAGACCCAGTACTTC; CDR3aa: CASSQVRGRGETQYF
j_gene: TRBJ2-5; d_gene: TRBD1; v_gene: TRBV7-6; abundance: .; CDR3nt: TGTGCCAGCAGCTTGGGACAGGTCCAAGAGACCCAGTACTTC; CDR3aa: CASSLGQVQETQYF
j_gene: TRBJ1-5; d_gene: .; v_gene: TRBV15; abundance: .; CDR3nt: TGTGCCACCAGCAAGCAAGATAGCAATCAGCCCCAGCATTTT; CDR3aa: CATSKQDSNQPQHF
j_gene: TRBJ1-5; d_gene: .; v_gene: TRBV11-2; abundance: .; CDR3nt: TGTGCCAGCAGCAAGGGGGGGGGCGTTCAGCCCCAGCATTTT; CDR3aa: CASSKGGGVQPQHF
j_gene: TRBJ2-7; d_gene: TRBD2; v_gene: TRBV5-1; abundance: .; CDR3nt: TGCGCCAGCAGCTTAAGGACTAGCGAGGTATTGAGCTCCTACGAGCAGTACTTC; CDR3aa: CASSLRTSEVLSSYEQYF
j_gene: TRBJ2-7; d_gene: TRBD2; v_gene: TRBV6-1; abundance: .; CDR3nt: TGTGCCAGCAGTGACAGGAAGGGACTAGTTACCGAGCAGTACTTC; CDR3aa: CASSDRKGLVTEQYF
j_gene: TRBJ2-7; d_gene: .; v_gene: TRBV11-2; abundance: .; CDR3nt: TGTGCCAGCAGCTTAGGCTCAGACAGATACTACGAGCAGTACTTC; CDR3aa: CASSLGSDRYYEQYF
j_gene: TRBJ2-2; d_gene: .; v_gene: TRBV5-8; abundance: .; CDR3nt: TGTGCCAGCAGCTTGGCTCGGGGCACCGGGGAGCTGTTTTTT; CDR3aa: CASSLARGTGELFF
j_gene: TRBJ1-4; d_gene: .; v_gene: TRBV27; abundance: .; CDR3nt: TGTGCCAGCAGTTTATGGGCGGGGGAAAAACTGTTTTTT; CDR3aa: CASSLWAGEKLFF
j_gene: TRBJ2-1; d_gene: TRBD2; v_gene: TRBV4-3; abundance: once; CDR3nt: TGCGCCAGCAGCCCCGGACTAGCGTACAATGAGCAGTTCTTC; CDR3aa: CASSPGLAYNEQFF
j_gene: TRBJ2-4; d_gene: .; v_gene: TRBV18; abundance: .; CDR3nt: TGTGCCAGCTCACTCTCAACAGGGTCTGCCAAAAACATTCAGTACTTC; CDR3aa: CASSLSTGSAKNIQYF
j_gene: TRBJ2-1; d_gene: .; v_gene: TRBV30; abundance: .; CDR3nt: TGTGCCTGGGGGCGGCAGGGTTTAGGTGAGCAGTTCTTC; CDR3aa: CAWGRQGLGEQFF
j_gene: TRBJ2-1; d_gene: TRBD2; v_gene: TRBV10-1; abundance: .; CDR3nt: TGCGCCAGCAGTGAGTCCAGCGGGAGGGCCCCCACAAGTGAGCAGTTCTTC; CDR3aa: CASSESSGRAPTSEQFF
j_gene: TRBJ2-1; d_gene: TRBD2; v_gene: TRBV19; abundance: .; CDR3nt: TGTGCCAGTAGTAAAAACCCGGGACTAGCGGGATACAATGAGCAGTTCTTC; CDR3aa: CASSKNPGLAGYNEQFF
j_gene: TRBJ1-5; d_gene: .; v_gene: TRBV7-6; abundance: .; CDR3nt: TGTGCCAGCAGCTTGGGGGCTAGCAATCAGCCCCAGCATTTT; CDR3aa: CASSLGASNQPQHF
j_gene: TRBJ1-5; d_gene: .; v_gene: TRBV5-1; abundance: .; CDR3nt: TGCGCCAGCAGCATGGCCCCGGGGCAGCCCCAGCATTTT; CDR3aa: CASSMAPGQPQHF
j_gene: TRBJ2-1; d_gene: .; v_gene: TRBV19; abundance: .; CDR3nt: TGTGCCAGTAGTATAGGTGACAGGAGAGGTGAGCAGTTCTTC; CDR3aa: CASSIGDRRGEQFF
j_gene: TRBJ2-5; d_gene: TRBD1; v_gene: TRBV7-2; abundance: .; CDR3nt: TGTGCCAGCAGCTTTGACAGGGGCCAAGAGACCCAGTACTTC; CDR3aa: CASSFDRGQETQYF
j_gene: TRBJ1-2; d_gene: .; v_gene: TRBV4-1; abundance: .; CDR3nt: TGCGCCAGCAGCCTATCGACAGCTATCTATGGCTACACCTTC; CDR3aa: CASSLSTAIYGYTF
j_gene: TRBJ2-7; d_gene: .; v_gene: TRBV3-1/TRBV3-2; abundance: once; CDR3nt: TGTGCCAGCAGCCACTCGTATAACGAGCAGTACTTC; CDR3aa: CASSHSYNEQYF
j_gene: TRBJ2-7; d_gene: TRBD1; v_gene: TRBV13; abundance: once; CDR3nt: TGTGCCAGCAGCGTATGGGGGACAGAGAGCTCCTACGAGCAGTACTTC; CDR3aa: CASSVWGTESSYEQYF
j_gene: TRBJ2-7; d_gene: .; v_gene: TRBV3-1/TRBV3-2; abundance: .; CDR3nt: TGTGCCAGCAGTCCCTGGACCGGGGACGAGCAGTACTTC; CDR3aa: CASSPWTGDEQYF
j_gene: TRBJ2-7; d_gene: TRBD1; v_gene: TRBV7-2; abundance: .; CDR3nt: TGTGCCAGCAGCTGGACAGGGGTGCACGAGCAGTACTTC; CDR3aa: CASSWTGVHEQYF
j_gene: TRBJ2-7; d_gene: .; v_gene: TRBV18; abundance: .; CDR3nt: TGTGCCAGCTCCCGGCGGGCGGGACCACAGTACTTC; CDR3aa: CASSRRAGPQYF
j_gene: TRBJ2-1; d_gene: .; v_gene: TRBV27; abundance: .; CDR3nt: TGTGCCAGCAGTCCGGGACTCTACAATGAGCAGTTCTTC; CDR3aa: CASSPGLYNEQFF
j_gene: TRBJ2-1; d_gene: .; v_gene: TRBV6-5; abundance: .; CDR3nt: TGTGCCAGCAGTTATCAGGGGAGATACAATGAGCAGTTCTTC; CDR3aa: CASSYQGRYNEQFF
j_gene: TRBJ2-2; d_gene: TRBD1; v_gene: TRBV4-2; abundance: .; CDR3nt: TGTGCCAGCGCCGGTCAGGGGGACACCGGGGAGCTGTTTTTT; CDR3aa: CASAGQGDTGELFF
j_gene: TRBJ1-1; d_gene: .; v_gene: TRBV6-5; abundance: .; CDR3nt: TGTGCCAGCAGGCCAGACCGGACAGCTCAAGCTTTCTTT; CDR3aa: CASRPDRTAQAFF
j_gene: TRBJ1-6; d_gene: .; v_gene: TRBV7-8; abundance: .; CDR3nt: TGTGCCAGCAGCTTAGCGCTACCAGGGTCCGTCTCCTATAATTCACCCCTCCACTTT; CDR3aa: CASSLALPGSVSYNSPLHF
j_gene: TRBJ2-7; d_gene: .; v_gene: TRBV7-9; abundance: .; CDR3nt: TGTGCCAGCAGCTTAGCCTGGGGCCAGGGCTCCTACGAGCAGTACTTC; CDR3aa: CASSLAWGQGSYEQYF
j_gene: TRBJ1-1; d_gene: .; v_gene: TRBV5-4; abundance: .; CDR3nt: TGTGCCAGCACCAAGGGGGGGGTGGTCACTGAAGCTTTCTTT; CDR3aa: CASTKGGVVTEAFF
j_gene: TRBJ1-1; d_gene: .; v_gene: TRBV12-3/TRBV12-4; abundance: .; CDR3nt: TGTGCCAGTAAGAACACTGAAGCTTTCTTT; CDR3aa: CASKNTEAFF
j_gene: TRBJ2-1; d_gene: TRBD2; v_gene: TRBV18; abundance: .; CDR3nt: TGTGCCAGCTCTGGAGCGGGAGGTATATACAATGAGCAGTTCTTC; CDR3aa: CASSGAGGIYNEQFF
j_gene: TRBJ1-5; d_gene: .; v_gene: TRBV29-1; abundance: .; CDR3nt: TGCAGCGTTGGAACAGGGATGTCGAGCAATCAGCCCCAGCATTTT; CDR3aa: CSVGTGMSSNQPQHF
j_gene: TRBJ1-1; d_gene: .; v_gene: TRBV7-9; abundance: .; CDR3nt: TGTGCCAGCAGCTGGGGCAGGGGAGAGACTGAAGCTTTCTTT; CDR3aa: CASSWGRGETEAFF
j_gene: TRBJ2-1; d_gene: TRBD2; v_gene: TRBV19; abundance: .; CDR3nt: TGTGCCAGTAGCAACCCTCGCCTAGCGGGAGGGTACAATGAGCAGTTCTTC; CDR3aa: CASSNPRLAGGYNEQFF
j_gene: TRBJ2-2; d_gene: TRBD2; v_gene: TRBV5-1; abundance: few; CDR3nt: TGCGCCAGCAGCAGAAGCGGGAGAAACACCGGGGAGCTGTTTTTT; CDR3aa: CASSRSGRNTGELFF
j_gene: TRBJ1-2; d_gene: .; v_gene: TRBV9; abundance: .; CDR3nt: TGTGCCAGCAGCGTAGACCCGGAGGGCTATGGCTACACCTTC; CDR3aa: CASSVDPEGYGYTF
j_gene: TRBJ1-4; d_gene: .; v_gene: TRBV30; abundance: .; CDR3nt: TGTGCCTGGAGTGTAGGTGCAGGACTTAATGAAAAACTGTTTTTT; CDR3aa: CAWSVGAGLNEKLFF
j_gene: TRBJ2-6; d_gene: TRBD2; v_gene: TRBV19; abundance: .; CDR3nt: TGTGCCAGTAGTCCCCGACTAGCGGGCATCTCTGGGGCCAACGTCCTGACTTTC; CDR3aa: CASSPRLAGISGANVLTF